This T cell receptor beta chain was captured by sequencing in a study of metastatic and nonmetastatic thyroid tumors. About the research overall: Thyroid patients, malignant and benign, had repertoires compared across blood and tumor or nodule tissue. Study observations and caveats: Malignant tumors reportedly showed significantly higher TCR beta diversity than benign nodules in both blood and tumor.

The CDR3 is 19 residues long. Germline lookup yields CDR1 MDHEN and CDR2 SYDVKM. Trimming removed 7 bases from V and 0 bases from J, with 25 bases in between. Every patient was untreated before thyroid surgery. This clone appeared a few times. The antigen is undetermined. As handled by the study authors: Between-group CDR3 differences, defined by clinicopathological status, yielded a distant-metastasis classifier for papillary thyroid cancer. TCRdb redid the clone calls on the PCR reads using MiXCR. For this entry, the V and J calls and clone size follow TCRdb and not the study's own pipeline. This table holds 20,000 to 25,000 clones, roughly 36% found once.

The receptor was derived from a male donor with papillary thyroid cancer or a benign thyroid nodule (not recorded which). Some clones in this sample may be carry-over from other donors' samples. Material for sequencing was blood. The chain employs TRBV28 and TRBJ2-1; D unresolved. Here the CDR3 DNA reads TGTGCCAGCACCCCAATCGCTAGTAGGCGAAAGAGCTCCTACAATGAGCAGTTCTTC. Translating it yields CASTPIASRRKSSYNEQFF. The full variable domain, in which reference TRBV28 and TRBJ2-1 provide the parts outside the CDR3, is DVKVTQSSRYLVKRTGEKVFLECVQDMDHENMFWYRQDPGLGLRLIYFSYDVKMKEKGDIPEGYSVSREKKERFSLILESASTNQTSMYLCASTPIASRRKSSYNEQFFGPGTRLTVL.